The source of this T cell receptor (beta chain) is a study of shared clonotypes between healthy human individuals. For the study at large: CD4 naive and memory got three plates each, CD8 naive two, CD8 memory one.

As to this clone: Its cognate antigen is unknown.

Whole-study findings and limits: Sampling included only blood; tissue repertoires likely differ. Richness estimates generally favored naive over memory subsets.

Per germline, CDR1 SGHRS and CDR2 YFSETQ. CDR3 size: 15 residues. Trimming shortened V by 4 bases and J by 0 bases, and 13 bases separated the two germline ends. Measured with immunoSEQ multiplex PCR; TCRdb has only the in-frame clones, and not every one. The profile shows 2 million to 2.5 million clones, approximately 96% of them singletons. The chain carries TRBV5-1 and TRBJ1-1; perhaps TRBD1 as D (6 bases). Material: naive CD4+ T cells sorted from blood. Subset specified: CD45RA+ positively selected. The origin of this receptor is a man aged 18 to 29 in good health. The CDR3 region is CASSVRDTLNTEAFF. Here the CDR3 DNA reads TGCGCCAGCAGCGTTAGGGACACCCTGAACACTGAAGCTTTCTTT.